The 32 T cell receptor beta chains below all came from one sample that was sequenced in a study of CD8 T cells in Susac syndrome. Random-hexamer reverse transcription was applied to about 0.45 to 1 ug RNA. TCRdb ran MiXCR on the immunoSEQ multiplex PCR reads and lists one entry per CDR3 protein. Among roughly 50,000 distinct CDR3 sequences, 85% to 95% were seen once, and the ten largest hold roughly 0.4%. Specimen: CD8+ T cells from PBMCs. These receptors were taken from a human donor in good health.

This chain joins TRBV4-1 and TRBJ2-7; TRBD1 matches 9 bases. CDR1 MGHRA and CDR2 YSYEKL come from the germline V gene. Losses at the gene ends were 1 base for V and 2 bases for J; bases not matched to a gene: 3. The CDR3 extends over 15 amino acids. The CDR3 reads CASSQVGTGPYEQYF. CDR3 in DNA: TGCGCCAGCAGCCAAGTGGGGACAGGGCCCTACGAGCAGTACTTC.

This clonotype was picked up one time. The rearrangement links TRBV7-9 to TRBJ2-1; perhaps TRBD2 as D (5 bases). Trimming took off 9 bases at V and 0 bases at J, with 12 bases between the two ends. Germline V lookup: CDR1 SEHNR, CDR2 FQNEAQ (reference sequence). This CDR3 is built from 14 residues. The CDR3 loop is CASLTGISYNEQFF. CDR3 nucleotide sequence: TGTGCCAGTTTAACGGGGATCTCCTACAATGAGCAGTTCTTC.

J is TRBJ1-5 and V is TRBV30; D possibly corresponds to TRBD1 (5 bases). Per the germline V gene, CDR1 is GTSNPN and CDR2 is SVGIG (reference sequence). Trimming took off 2 bases at V and 2 bases at J, with 10 bases between the two ends. The CDR3 extends over 14 amino acids. The DNA of the CDR3 is TGTGCCTGGAGTATGGGACGGGGCAATCAGCCCCAGCATTTT. It codes for CAWSMGRGNQPQHF.

V gene TRBV7-9 combines with J gene TRBJ1-2; D gene unclear. This CDR3 comprises 13 residues. Trimming removed 2 bases from V and 6 bases from J, with 10 bases in between. CDR1 is SEHNR and CDR2 is FQNEAQ in the germline V gene (reference sequence). The CDR3 nucleotides read TGTGCCAGCAGCTTAAGTCCCGGGGATGGCTACACCTTC. Protein sequence: CASSLSPGDGYTF.

This chain links TRBV11-2 with TRBJ1-1, with D hard to call. From germline, CDR1 is SGHAT and CDR2 FQNNGV. The CDR3 runs 15 residues. V was shortened by 7 bases and J by 4 bases, with 19 bases between the two germline ends. In nucleotides, the CDR3 is TGTGCCAGCACCTCTGGCAGTCGGGCTGGCACTGAAGCTTTCTTT. Translation gives CASTSGSRAGTEAFF.

V and J are TRBV6-6 and TRBJ1-1; D unclear. The CDR3 sequence is 13 residues long. Germline CDR1 MNHNY, CDR2 SVGAGI (reference sequence). V shed 2 bases and J shed 1 base, with 5 bases lying between them. The CDR3 DNA reads as TGTGCCAGCAGTTACATAGAGAACACTGAAGCTTTCTTT. It specifies CASSYIENTEAFF.

The chain employs TRBV7-9 and TRBJ1-2; 10 bases agree with TRBD1. There are 15 residues in the CDR3. V trimming: 4 bases; J trimming: 1 base; junction bases outside the gene matches: 3. Looked up from germline, CDR1 is SEHNR and CDR2 is FQNEAQ (reference sequence). CDR3 DNA sequence: TGTGCCAGCAGCTCGGGGACAGGGGATAACTATGGCTACACCTTC. Amino acids: CASSSGTGDNYGYTF.

This rearrangement joins TRBV7-8 to TRBJ2-7, with 11 bases identical to TRBD2. The CDR3 extends over 17 amino acids. CDR1 and CDR2 (germline): SGHVS, FQNEAQ. J lost 5 bases, V lost 5 bases, and 14 bases had no gene match. Here the CDR3 DNA reads TGTGCCAGCAGCCCATCCCTAGCGGGAGGACACCTCAACGAGCAGTACTTC. Its protein product is CASSPSLAGGHLNEQYF.

The chain is built from TRBV7-2 and TRBJ1-4, with D hard to call. Germline CDR1 and CDR2: SGHTA and FQGNSA. This CDR3 has 14 residues. V dropped 2 bases and J dropped 8 bases, with 12 bases sitting between them. The CDR3 sequence is CASSLSGRAEKLFF. The CDR3 DNA reads as TGTGCCAGCAGCTTAAGTGGCCGGGCGGAAAAACTGTTTTTT.

This chain joins TRBV4-1 and TRBJ2-1, with 7 bases matching TRBD2. V shed 6 bases and J 7 bases; nucleotides not matched to a gene: 3. Looked up from germline, CDR1 is MGHRA and CDR2 is YSYEKL. The CDR3 contains 12 residues. The CDR3 sequence is CASRMGGNEQFF. The CDR3 DNA sequence: TGCGCCAGCAGGATGGGAGGGAATGAGCAGTTCTTC.

The chain recombines TRBV28 with TRBJ2-3; perhaps D is TRBD1 or TRBD2 (5 bases each). The CDR3 is 15 amino acids. The V end was cut by 5 bases, the J end by 2 bases, with 14 bases between. From germline, CDR1 is MDHEN and CDR2 SYDVKM. The CDR3 region is CASSPPGTITDTQYF. The CDR3 coding sequence is TGTGCCAGCAGTCCACCGGGGACCATCACAGATACGCAGTATTTT.

The gene calls are TRBV27 and TRBJ2-1; 12 bases agree with TRBD1. V trimming: 3 bases; J trimming: 9 bases; junction bases outside the gene matches: 6. This CDR3 comprises 15 residues. CDR1 and CDR2 (germline): MNHEY, SMNVEV (reference sequence). CDR3 loop: CASSFPGQGAGEQFF. The CDR3 DNA sequence: TGTGCCAGCAGTTTCCCGGGACAGGGGGCCGGTGAGCAGTTCTTC.

Here the CDR3 reads CASSARTVESLYNEQFF. Here the CDR3 DNA reads TGTGCCAGCAGCGCCCGGACCGTTGAGTCCCTCTACAATGAGCAGTTCTTC. This rearrangement joins TRBV9 to TRBJ2-1; no clear D. Germline loops: CDR1 SGDLS, CDR2 YYNGEE. V was pared by 3 bases and J by 3 bases, with 19 bases between. The CDR3 extends over 17 amino acids.

The J gene is TRBJ1-2, the V gene TRBV30, with D hard to call. The CDR3 totals 13 residues. Germline assignment: CDR1 GTSNPN and CDR2 SVGIG (reference sequence). Trimming stripped 7 bases from V and 5 bases from J, with 17 bases between. Written as DNA, the CDR3 is TGTGCCTCAAAGCCAGCACTATTATATGGCTACACCTTC. Encoded protein: CASKPALLYGYTF.

CDR3 in amino acids: CASLDSGSLGLEQYF. The DNA for the CDR3 is TGTGCCAGCCTGGATAGCGGGAGTCTCGGACTAGAGCAGTACTTC. V usage is TRBV12-3 or TRBV12-4 and J usage is TRBJ2-7, with 9 bases identical to TRBD2. The CDR3 totals 15 residues. V dropped 8 bases and J dropped 7; count of bases not matched to a gene: 15.

J is TRBJ2-3 and V is TRBV7-8, with 10 bases matching TRBD2. The CDR3 consists of 15 residues. Germline CDR1 SGHVS, CDR2 FQNEAQ. With 6 bases clipped from V and 6 bases from J, the junction kept 9 bases outside the gene matches. This CDR3 reads CASRDQAGGYDTQYF. The DNA for the CDR3 is TGTGCCAGCAGGGACCAAGCGGGAGGGTACGATACGCAGTATTTT. Supplemented by reference TRBV7-8 and TRBJ2-3, the full variable domain reads GAGVSQSPRYKVAKRGQDVALRCDPISGHVSLFWYQQALGQGPEFLTYFQNEAQLDKSGLPSDRFFAERPEGSVSTLKIQRTQQEDSAVYLCASRDQAGGYDTQYFGPGTRLTVL.

The gene calls are TRBV7-9 and TRBJ2-1; D possibly corresponds to TRBD1 (5 bases). Trimming stripped 3 bases from V and 10 bases from J, with 7 bases between. Germline V CDR1 and CDR2: SEHNR, FQNEAQ (reference sequence). The CDR3 is 11 amino acids. The CDR3 sequence is CASSLAGEQFF. Written as DNA, the CDR3 is TGTGCCAGCAGCTTGGCAGGGGAGCAGTTCTTC. Full variable domain (rest looked up from reference TRBV7-9 and TRBJ2-1): DTGVSQNPRHKITKRGQNVTFRCDPISEHNRLYWYRQTLGQGPEFLTYFQNEAQLEKSRLLSDRFSAERPKGSFSTLEIQRTEQGDSAMYLCASSLAGEQFFGPGTRLTVL.

The chain has TRBV7-8 and TRBJ1-2; TRBD1 might be the D (5 bases). This CDR3 spans 16 amino acids. Germline V gene lookup returns CDR1 SGHVS and CDR2 FQNEAQ. V lost 5 bases and J 2 bases, leaving 18 bases between the germline ends. This chain's CDR3 is CASSPGVGALNYGYTF. The DNA for the CDR3 is TGTGCCAGCAGCCCAGGAGTAGGGGCTTTGAACTATGGCTACACCTTC.

The rearrangement links TRBV27 to TRBJ2-5; 9 bases align to TRBD2. Germline loops: CDR1 MNHEY, CDR2 SMNVEV (reference sequence). The CDR3 runs 13 residues. Trimming removed 6 bases from V and 10 bases from J; junction bases left unmatched: 9. The CDR3 is CASSLAGAQDQYF. The CDR3 DNA reads as TGTGCCAGCAGCTTAGCGGGAGCCCAAGACCAGTACTTC.

The chain employs TRBV4-1 and TRBJ2-5; D is unresolved. Germline V lookup: CDR1 MGHRA, CDR2 YSYEKL. V lost 4 bases, J lost 2 bases, and 17 bases lay in between. The length of the CDR3 is 16 residues. CDR3 DNA: TGCGCCAGCAGCCCCCCAAGGGCAGTAAGGCAAGAGACCCAGTACTTC. Translation: CASSPPRAVRQETQYF.

V usage is TRBV13 and J usage is TRBJ2-3; weak D call: TRBD2 (6 bases). CDR1 and CDR2 (germline): PRHDT, FYEKMQ (reference sequence). V was clipped by 4 bases and J by 4 bases, with 15 bases between them. This CDR3 has 15 amino acids. Written as DNA, the CDR3 is TGTGCCAGCAGCTCCGACGGAGCGGGCCCAGATACGCAGTATTTT. It codes for CASSSDGAGPDTQYF. The full variable domain, in which reference TRBV13 and TRBJ2-3 provide the parts outside the CDR3, is AAGVIQSPRHLIKEKRETATLKCYPIPRHDTVYWYQQGPGQDPQFLISFYEKMQSDKGSIPDRFSAQQFSDYHSELNMSSLELGDSALYFCASSSDGAGPDTQYFGPGTRLTVL.

In this sample, this clonotype turned up once. V usage is TRBV3-1 and J usage is TRBJ2-1; 11 bases are a match to TRBD2. The CDR3 is 20 residues long. After removal of 0 bases from V and 0 bases from J, the junction contained 10 bases not matched to a gene. Germline CDR1 and CDR2: LGHDT and YNNKEL (reference sequence). CDR3 bases: TGTGCCAGCAGCCAAGACCCGACTAGCGGGACGACAAGCTCCTACAATGAGCAGTTCTTC. Translation: CASSQDPTSGTTSSYNEQFF.

The genes are TRBV14 and TRBJ1-1; D is possibly TRBD1 (5 bases). CDR3 length: 15 amino acids. Trimming removed 2 bases from V and 4 bases from J, with 14 bases in between. The germline CDR1 and CDR2 sequences are SGHDN and FVKESK. The CDR3 spells CASSQTPPGGTEAFF. CDR3 bases: TGTGCCAGCAGCCAAACCCCTCCGGGGGGCACTGAAGCTTTCTTT.

The chain carries TRBV6-2 or TRBV6-3 and TRBJ1-5, with a possible D match to TRBD1 (5 bases). Germline values: CDR1 MNHEY, CDR2 SVGEGT. The CDR3 is 14 residues long. Trimming cost V 3 bases and J 2 bases, with 8 bases left between them. This chain's CDR3 is CASSYDSGNQPQHF. Here the CDR3 DNA reads TGTGCCAGCAGTTATGACAGCGGCAATCAGCCCCAGCATTTT.

This clonotype was detected only a few times. The chain uses TRBV4-1 and TRBJ2-7; D unresolved. Trimming removed 0 bases at V and 3 bases at J, with 12 bases between. Germline CDR1 MGHRA, CDR2 YSYEKL. This CDR3 has 15 residues. The CDR3 region has the DNA TGCGCCAGCAGCCAAGATATCCCCCGTCGCTACGAGCAGTACTTC. This gives the protein CASSQDIPRRYEQYF.

The V and J genes are TRBV12-3 or TRBV12-4 and TRBJ2-5; the D is unclear. CDR3 length equals 14 residues. V lost 0 bases and J lost 7, with 12 bases in between. CDR3 residues: CASSLAQEAGTQYF. In nucleotides, the CDR3 is TGTGCCAGCAGTTTAGCGCAAGAGGCAGGGACCCAGTACTTC.

This clonotype was counted once. The rearrangement uses TRBV7-9 and TRBJ2-1, with D perhaps TRBD1 or TRBD2 (5 bases each). The CDR3 is 15 amino acids. Germline CDR1 reads SEHNR; CDR2 reads FQNEAQ (reference sequence). V was shortened by 1 base and J by 3 bases, with 10 bases between the two germline ends. The CDR3 DNA reads as TGTGCCAGCAGCTTAGTGGGGGATAACTACAATGAGCAGTTCTTC. Translation: CASSLVGDNYNEQFF.

This chain links TRBV12-5 with TRBJ1-1; D is ambiguous. This CDR3 spans 13 amino acids. The V gene lost 4 bases and the J gene lost 4 bases, with 10 bases spanning the gap. Per germline, CDR1 LGHNT and CDR2 FRNRAP. For the CDR3, the DNA is TGTGCTAGTGGTTGGCGTACGGGCACTGAAGCTTTCTTT. Translation gives CASGWRTGTEAFF.

This chain joins TRBV11-2 and TRBJ2-7; maybe TRBD2 (5 bases). Germline V CDR1 and CDR2: SGHAT, FQNNGV. This CDR3 has 17 amino acids. V was shortened by 0 bases and J by 5 bases, with 20 bases between the two germline ends. In DNA, the CDR3 is TGTGCCAGCAGCTTAGAGGCATCCTACAGCGGTGGGAACGAGCAGTACTTC. Amino acid sequence: CASSLEASYSGGNEQYF.

V gene TRBV9 combines with J gene TRBJ1-2, with D uncertain. Germline CDR1 reads SGDLS; CDR2 reads YYNGEE. With 0 bases removed from V and 2 bases from J, the gap between germline ends came to 8 bases. This CDR3 is built from 14 residues. In DNA form, the CDR3 reads TGTGCCAGCAGCGTAGGCACCCAGAACTATGGCTACACCTTC. Encoded protein: CASSVGTQNYGYTF.

This rearrangement joins TRBV20-1 to TRBJ2-7; D ambiguous. This CDR3 has 14 residues. Trimming stripped 4 bases from V and 0 bases from J, with 13 bases between. Germline V gives CDR1 DFQATT, CDR2 SNEGSKA (reference sequence). DNA of the CDR3: TGCAGTGCTATGGGCGACCTTAGCTCCTACGAGCAGTACTTC. Translating it yields CSAMGDLSSYEQYF.

CDR3 nucleotide sequence: TGTGCCATCAGAATTAGCGGGAGCCCAGATACGCAGTATTTT. Translating gives CAIRISGSPDTQYF. The chain couples TRBV10-3 to TRBJ2-3, with 9 bases fitting TRBD2. The CDR3 consists of 14 residues. With 6 bases clipped from V and 4 bases from J, the junction kept 5 bases outside the gene matches. Germline CDR1 ENHRY, CDR2 SYGVKD.